One and the same sample provided the 9 T cell receptor beta chains below, sequenced in a study of identifying expanded T cells in peripheral blood. The protocol was immunoSEQ multiplex PCR, while the TCRdb copy is restricted to in-frame clones and leaves out a portion. The table includes approximately 140,000 clones, about 88% detected once. The specimen was blood. The receptors come from a person aged 18-69 years in good health.

The chain couples TRBV5-8 to TRBJ1-1; 11 bases align to TRBD1. The junction had 5 bases not matched to a gene; V was cut back by 4 bases and J by 3 bases. The CDR3 sequence is 15 residues long. Germline V CDR1 and CDR2: SGHTS, YDEGEE. The DNA of the CDR3 is TGTGCCAGCAGCGCGGACAGGGGGCAGCACACTGAAGCTTTCTTT. It encodes CASSADRGQHTEAFF.

J is TRBJ1-3 and V is TRBV4-2; D perhaps matches TRBD1 (5 bases). The germline V gene encodes CDR1 LGHNA and CDR2 YNFKEQ. Trimming pared 0 bases from V and 0 bases from J, leaving 9 bases between. CDR3 length equals 16 residues. CDR3 nucleotides: TGTGCCAGCAGCCAAGAAGTAGGGGCCTCTGGAAACACCATATATTTT. Translating gives CASSQEVGASGNTIYF.

The chain has TRBV11-2 and TRBJ2-3; 11 bases are a match to TRBD2. This CDR3 is 15 amino acids long. Germline CDR1 and CDR2: SGHAT and FQNNGV. Losses at the gene ends were 0 bases for V and 7 bases for J; bases not matched to a gene: 3. This chain's CDR3 is CASSLELAGDYTQYF. CDR3 DNA sequence: TGTGCCAGCAGCTTAGAACTAGCGGGAGATTATACGCAGTATTTT.

The V call is TRBV18, the J call TRBJ2-7; D gene unclear. CDR3 size: 16 residues. The germline gives CDR1 KGHSH, CDR2 LQKENI. Trimming took off 0 bases at V and 4 bases at J, with 16 bases between the two ends. The CDR3 sequence is CASSPPGSEVRYEQYF. The CDR3 DNA reads TGTGCCAGCTCACCACCGGGCAGTGAGGTCCGTTACGAGCAGTACTTC. The full variable domain, in which reference TRBV18 and TRBJ2-7 provide the parts outside the CDR3, is NAGVMQNPRHLVRRRGQEARLRCSPMKGHSHVYWYRQLPEEGLKFMVYLQKENIIDESGMPKERFSAEFPKEGPSILRIQQVVRGDSAAYFCASSPPGSEVRYEQYFGPGTRLTVT.

The chain carries TRBV7-3 and TRBJ2-7; 7 bases map to TRBD2. Losses at the gene ends were 4 bases for V and 6 bases for J; bases not matched to a gene: 6. The length of the CDR3 is 13 residues. CDR1 and CDR2 from the germline V gene are SGHTA and FQGTGA. The CDR3 nucleotides are TGTGCCAGCAGCTACCTGGGGAGGGGCGAGCAGTACTTC. Its protein product is CASSYLGRGEQYF.

The V gene is TRBV5-4, the J gene TRBJ2-3; D is undetermined. Looked up from germline, CDR1 is SGHNT and CDR2 is YYREEE (reference sequence). The ends were cut back, 6 bases at V and 6 bases at J, with 8 bases in the middle. The CDR3 length is 11 residues. CDR3 protein: CASTLGDTQYF. As DNA, the CDR3 is TGTGCCAGCACCCTTGGGGATACGCAGTATTTT. The full variable domain, with the rest looked up from reference TRBV5-4 and TRBJ2-3, is ETGVTQSPTHLIKTRGQQVTLRCSSQSGHNTVSWYQQALGQGPQFIFQYYREEENGRGNFPPRFSGLQFPNYSSELNVNALELDDSALYLCASTLGDTQYFGPGTRLTVL.

In its sample, this clone was seen once. V usage is TRBV5-1 and J usage is TRBJ2-3, with D perhaps TRBD2 (6 bases). The CDR3 length is 14 residues. The ends were cut back, 4 bases at V and 2 bases at J, with 11 bases in the middle. CDR1 SGHRS and CDR2 YFSETQ come from the germline V gene. The CDR3 region has the DNA TGCGCCAGCAGCCTTATAGCGGCCACAGATACGCAGTATTTT. Translation gives CASSLIAATDTQYF. The full variable domain, its missing parts supplied by reference TRBV5-1 and TRBJ2-3, is KAGVTQTPRYLIKTRGQQVTLSCSPISGHRSVSWYQQTPGQGLQFLFEYFSETQRNKGNFPGRFSGRQFSNSRSEMNVSTLELGDSALYLCASSLIAATDTQYFGPGTRLTVL.

J is TRBJ2-1 and V is TRBV10-3; 12 positions agree with TRBD1. CDR1 ENHRY and CDR2 SYGVKD come from the germline V gene. This CDR3 is built from 15 residues. J was trimmed by 8 bases and V by 7 bases; bases with no gene match: 9. The CDR3 sequence is CAINPGTGGGDEQFF. The CDR3 DNA sequence: TGTGCCATCAATCCCGGGACAGGGGGCGGGGATGAGCAGTTCTTC.

This clone was picked up one time. The rearrangement links TRBV5-5 to TRBJ2-7, with D possibly matching TRBD1 (5 bases). Trimming shortened V by 4 bases and J by 2 bases, and 10 bases separated the two germline ends. The length of the CDR3 is 13 residues. CDR1 and CDR2 from the germline V gene are SGHKS and YYEKEE (reference sequence). The CDR3 protein is CASSPGWTYEQYF. CDR3 coding DNA: TGTGCCAGCAGCCCAGGGTGGACCTACGAGCAGTACTTC.